This T cell receptor (beta chain) was recorded in a study of Graves' ophthalmopathy and Graves' hyperthyroidism. Ten or more counts support this clonotype. What it binds is unknown. RNA transcripts served as template for amplifying TCR beta CDR3 sequences. Scientists carried out first-round RT-PCR using HTBI primers and then a second-round multiplex PCR. TCRdb used MiXCR to reprocess the multiplex PCR reads, holding one entry per CDR3 protein. The sample includes 300,000 to 500,000 distinct CDR3 sequences, 15% to 19% of them seen just once. With 2 bases removed from V and 3 bases from J, the gap between germline ends came to 8 bases. The CDR3 is 13 amino acids. CDR1 SGHAT and CDR2 FQDESV come from the germline V gene (reference sequence). Study-level points and caveats: Ophthalmopathy progression was predicted by the model at less than 71% sensitivity and less than 80% specificity. A model built from 13 signatures distinguished ophthalmopathy from stable hyperthyroidism with approximately 90% sensitivity and less than 83% specificity.

The rearrangement joins TRBV11-1 to TRBJ2-7; no definite D call. The TCR comes from a young woman with stable Graves' hyperthyroidism. Sequencing was performed on peripheral blood. Here the CDR3 reads CASSLSDNYEQYF. The CDR3 DNA reads TGTGCCAGCAGCTTATCTGACAACTACGAGCAGTACTTC.